This T cell receptor beta chain was documented in a study of prognosis after radiotherapy for stage I lung cancer (dated by TCRdb to the early 2020s). Some background on the complete study: About 20 stage I NSCLC patients were enrolled in Nanjing, China, between early 2018 and January 2019. In every patient, SBRT was given without any concurrent therapy. Peripheral blood TCR beta repertoires were profiled in stage I NSCLC patients before and after stereotactic body radiotherapy, and the repertoires were related to distant failure. Squamous cell carcinoma histology was identified in more than 5 patients, and adenocarcinoma histology was identified in some 11 patients. Using image-guided IMRT or VMAT, SBRT was delivered in 3 to 5 fractions at a biologically effective dose of at least 100 Gy. All patients were regarded as medically inoperable, because of comorbidities in about eleven patients and refusal of surgery in roughly 7 patients. The cohort was made up of some 12 men and roughly 6 women, with a median age of around 68 years and an age range of roughly 50 to 85 years. About 20% of the 19 patients developed distant metastases after SBRT, at a median of around 7 months; the other 15 showed no significant progression. For each of the approximately 20 patients, one blood sample was taken before SBRT and one after, so the study sequenced 38 samples in total. Fewer than 15 of the patients presented with newly diagnosed primary stage I lung tumors; roughly five had oligometastatic NSCLC following surgical resection of the primary tumor. Findings and caveats that apply to the study as a whole: A decrease in unique TCR clone counts was observed after SBRT (median approximately 9,800 before versus some 6,900 after; Wilcoxon paired P=0.011). TRBV and TRBJ usage frequencies reportedly varied with metastasis status, involving two V genes at baseline and several V and two J genes after SBRT. Post-SBRT Shannon entropy and its change from baseline were lower in patients who developed distant metastases; baseline Shannon entropy was not associated with metastases. Tumor specificity of expanded TCR clones was not determined. Limitations of the study included a small cohort and short follow-up, and the study findings need independent validation. None of the reported P values were adjusted for multiple comparisons.

Relative to germline, V is 3 bases shorter and J is 10 bases shorter, with 13 bases between their ends. The germline V gene encodes CDR1 SGHNT and CDR2 YENEEA. Measured from the cysteine to the phenylalanine, the CDR3 is 13 residues long. Only the CDR3 part of the read is kept: 39 bases, read in frame from the first base. In its sample, this clonotype was seen many times. What this receptor recognizes is not known. No base qualities exist here, and no much larger clone lies one base off it. All patients had node-negative disease on CT and PET/CT, and none had a history of other malignancies or had previously received chemotherapy or radiotherapy. At each of two time points, around 6.1 milliliters of peripheral venous blood were collected into EDTA tubes. PBMCs were isolated by Ficoll-Paque Plus density-gradient centrifugation. Immediately after collection, samples were stored at -80 degrees C until analysis.

Two rounds of multiplex PCR were performed to amplify the TCR beta CDR3 region from genomic DNA. The first PCR round used primers specific to each TRBV and TRBJ gene, with sequences filed in Chinese patent CN105087789A. Universal primers were used in the second PCR round. The Roche High Pure PCR Template Preparation Kit was used to extract genomic DNA from frozen PBMCs. Paired-end sequencing with 151 bp reads was performed on the libraries using an Illumina HiSeq 3000. The published analysis was carried out like this. CutAdapt was used to remove raw reads lacking the multiplex PCR primer sequences. PEAR was used to merge high-quality paired reads into contigs. TRB V, D and J gene segments were assigned to each contig with MiXCR by alignment to reference sequences. To remove sequencing errors, CDR3 sequences were clustered according to base quality and sequence similarity. Diversity was calculated as Shannon entropy divided by the natural log of the number of productive TCR sequences. One minus Shannon entropy divided by the natural log of the number of unique clonotypes was used as the definition of clonality. Using the Youden index from ROC curves, the researchers picked the repertoire-metric cut-offs for progression-free survival, and all analyses were carried out in R 3.5.3. In-frame beta chains were kept once TCRdb had trimmed the public reads at Q25 with fastp and called clones with MiXCR. Every CDR3 protein is listed once, alongside the most common genes and DNA of its rows. The V and J calls come from TCRdb's annotation, not from the publication. This sample lists 25,000 to 30,000 distinct CDR3 sequences; around 30% were detected once. Over 10% of the sample belongs to the ten largest clones.

This receptor was taken from a donor over 45 with non-small cell lung cancer. The chain employs TRBV11-3 and TRBJ2-1, with the D assignment possibly TRBD1 or TRBD2, given 6 matching bases for each. The specimen comprised PBMCs, sampled before or after stereotactic body radiation therapy (not recorded which). The CDR3 has the sequence CASSLGRGGEQFF. The DNA sequence is given as TGTGCCAGCAGCTTGGGCAGGGGAGGAGAGCAGTTCTTC. With all but the CDR3 taken from the reference TRBV11-3 and TRBJ2-1 genes, the full variable domain is: EAGVVQSPRYKIIEKKQPVAFWCNPISGHNTLYWYLQNLGQGPELLIRYENEEAVDDSQLPKDRFSAERLKGVDSTLKIQPAELGDSAVYLCASSLGRGGEQFFGPGTRLTVL.